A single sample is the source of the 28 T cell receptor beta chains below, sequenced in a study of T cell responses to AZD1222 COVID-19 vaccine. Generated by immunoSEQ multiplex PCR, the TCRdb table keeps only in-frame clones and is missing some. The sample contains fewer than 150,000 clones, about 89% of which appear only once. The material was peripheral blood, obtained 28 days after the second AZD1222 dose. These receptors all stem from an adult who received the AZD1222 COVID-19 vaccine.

The CDR3: CASSIPGDRGPTTEAFF. The CDR3 region has the DNA TGTGCCAGTAGTATCCCCGGAGACAGGGGCCCGACCACTGAAGCTTTCTTT. The chain links TRBV19 to TRBJ1-1; 8 bases map to TRBD1. This CDR3 comprises 17 residues. The germline V gene encodes CDR1 LNHDA and CDR2 SQIVND (reference sequence). The trim removed 3 bases at V and 4 bases at J, leaving 13 bases unmatched.

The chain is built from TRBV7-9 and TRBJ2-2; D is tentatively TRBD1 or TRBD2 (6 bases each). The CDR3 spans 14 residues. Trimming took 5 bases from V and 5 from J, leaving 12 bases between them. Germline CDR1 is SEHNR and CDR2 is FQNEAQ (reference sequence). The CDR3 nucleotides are TGTGCCAGCAGCCGAAGGGGGGAGACCGGGGAGCTGTTTTTT. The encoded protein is CASSRRGETGELFF. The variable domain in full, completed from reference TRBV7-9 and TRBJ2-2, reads DTGVSQNPRHKITKRGQNVTFRCDPISEHNRLYWYRQTLGQGPEFLTYFQNEAQLEKSRLLSDRFSAERPKGSFSTLEIQRTEQGDSAMYLCASSRRGETGELFFGEGSRLTVL.

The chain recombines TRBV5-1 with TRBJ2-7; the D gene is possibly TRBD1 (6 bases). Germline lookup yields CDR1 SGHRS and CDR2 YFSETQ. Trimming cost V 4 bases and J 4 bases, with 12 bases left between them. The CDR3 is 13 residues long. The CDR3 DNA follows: TGCGCCAGCAGCCAGGACAGTAAATACGAGCAGTACTTC. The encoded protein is CASSQDSKYEQYF.

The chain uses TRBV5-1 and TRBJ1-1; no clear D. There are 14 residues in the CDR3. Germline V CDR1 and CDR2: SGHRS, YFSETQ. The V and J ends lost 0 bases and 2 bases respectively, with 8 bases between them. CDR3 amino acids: CASSLVGSNTEAFF. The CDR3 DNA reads TGCGCCAGCAGCTTGGTGGGGTCCAACACTGAAGCTTTCTTT.

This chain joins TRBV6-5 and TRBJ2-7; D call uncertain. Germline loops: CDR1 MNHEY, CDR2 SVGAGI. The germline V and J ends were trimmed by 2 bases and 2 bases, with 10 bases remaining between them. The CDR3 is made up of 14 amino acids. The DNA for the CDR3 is TGTGCCAGCAGTTACATGGCGGCAACCTACGAGCAGTACTTC. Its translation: CASSYMAATYEQYF.

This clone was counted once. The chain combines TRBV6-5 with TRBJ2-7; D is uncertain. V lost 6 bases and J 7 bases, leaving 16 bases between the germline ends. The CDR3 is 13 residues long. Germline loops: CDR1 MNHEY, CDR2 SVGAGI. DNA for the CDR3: TGTGCCAGCAGCCTCGGACGGTTTGGGGAGCAGTACTTC. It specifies CASSLGRFGEQYF.

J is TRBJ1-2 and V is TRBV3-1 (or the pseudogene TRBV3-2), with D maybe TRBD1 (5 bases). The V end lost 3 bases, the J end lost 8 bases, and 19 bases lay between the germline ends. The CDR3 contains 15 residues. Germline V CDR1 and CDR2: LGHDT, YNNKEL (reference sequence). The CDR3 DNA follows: TGTGCCAGCAGCCACGACCCTACTCAGGGAGGCGGCTACACCTTC. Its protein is CASSHDPTQGGGYTF.

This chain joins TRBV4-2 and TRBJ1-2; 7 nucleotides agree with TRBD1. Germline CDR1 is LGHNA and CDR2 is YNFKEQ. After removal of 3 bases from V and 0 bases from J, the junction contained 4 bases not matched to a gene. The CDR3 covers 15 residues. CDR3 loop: CASSQGTEANYGYTF. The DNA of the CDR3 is TGTGCCAGCAGCCAGGGGACAGAAGCTAACTATGGCTACACCTTC.

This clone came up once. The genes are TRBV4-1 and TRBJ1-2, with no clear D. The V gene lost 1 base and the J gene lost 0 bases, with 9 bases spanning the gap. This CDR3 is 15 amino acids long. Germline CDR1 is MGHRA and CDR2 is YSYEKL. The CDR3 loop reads CASSQADSANYGYTF. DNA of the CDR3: TGCGCCAGCAGCCAAGCAGACTCAGCTAACTATGGCTACACCTTC.

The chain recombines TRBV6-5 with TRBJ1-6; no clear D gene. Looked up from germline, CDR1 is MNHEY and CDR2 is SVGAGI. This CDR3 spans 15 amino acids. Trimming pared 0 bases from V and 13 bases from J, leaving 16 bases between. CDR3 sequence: CASSYSKLGSGPLHF. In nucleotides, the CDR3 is TGTGCCAGCAGTTACTCGAAACTTGGCAGTGGTCCCCTCCACTTT.

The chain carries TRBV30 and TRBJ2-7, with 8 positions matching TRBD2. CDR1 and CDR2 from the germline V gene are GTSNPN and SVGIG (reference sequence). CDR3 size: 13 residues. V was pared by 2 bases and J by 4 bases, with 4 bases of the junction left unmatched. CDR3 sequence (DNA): TGTGCCTGGAGTTCAGGGACTAGTTACGAGCAGTACTTC. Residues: CAWSSGTSYEQYF. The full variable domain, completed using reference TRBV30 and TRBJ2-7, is SQTIHQWPATLVQPVGSPLSLECTVEGTSNPNLYWYRQAAGRGLQLLFYSVGIGQISSEVPQNLSASRPQDRQFILSSKKLLLSDSGFYLCAWSSGTSYEQYFGPGTRLTVT.

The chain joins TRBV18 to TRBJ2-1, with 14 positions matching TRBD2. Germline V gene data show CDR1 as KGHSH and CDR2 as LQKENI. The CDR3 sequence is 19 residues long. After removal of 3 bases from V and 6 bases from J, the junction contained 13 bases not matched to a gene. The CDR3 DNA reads TGTGCCAGCTCACCCCGGACAGGGACTAGCGGGAGACGACCCAATGAGCAGTTCTTC. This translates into CASSPRTGTSGRRPNEQFF. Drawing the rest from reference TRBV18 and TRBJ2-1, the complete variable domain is NAGVMQNPRHLVRRRGQEARLRCSPMKGHSHVYWYRQLPEEGLKFMVYLQKENIIDESGMPKERFSAEFPKEGPSILRIQQVVRGDSAAYFCASSPRTGTSGRRPNEQFFGPGTRLTVL.

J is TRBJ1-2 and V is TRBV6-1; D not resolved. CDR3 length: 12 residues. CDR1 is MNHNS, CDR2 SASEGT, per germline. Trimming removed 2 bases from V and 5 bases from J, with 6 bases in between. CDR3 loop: CASSESPYGYTF. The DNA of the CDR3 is TGTGCCAGCAGTGAAAGCCCTTATGGCTACACCTTC.

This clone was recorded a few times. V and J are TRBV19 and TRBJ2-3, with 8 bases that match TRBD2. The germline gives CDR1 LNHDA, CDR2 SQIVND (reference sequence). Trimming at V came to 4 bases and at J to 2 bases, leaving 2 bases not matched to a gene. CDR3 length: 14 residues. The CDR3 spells CASSRGLDTDTQYF. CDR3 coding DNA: TGTGCCAGTAGTAGGGGACTAGACACAGATACGCAGTATTTT.

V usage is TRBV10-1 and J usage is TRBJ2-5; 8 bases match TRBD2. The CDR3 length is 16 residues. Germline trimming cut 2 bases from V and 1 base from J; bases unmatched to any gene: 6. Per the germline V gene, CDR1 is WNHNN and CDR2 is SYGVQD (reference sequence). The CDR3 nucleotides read TGCGCCAGCAGTGAGGGGGCGGGGGGCCGCCAAGAGACCCAGTACTTC. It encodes CASSEGAGGRQETQYF.

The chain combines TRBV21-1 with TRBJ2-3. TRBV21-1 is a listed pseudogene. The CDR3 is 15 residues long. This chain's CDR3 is CASSKAPTRTDTQYF. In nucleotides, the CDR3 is TGTGCCAGCAGCAAAGCCCCGACCCGCACAGATACGCAGTATTTT.

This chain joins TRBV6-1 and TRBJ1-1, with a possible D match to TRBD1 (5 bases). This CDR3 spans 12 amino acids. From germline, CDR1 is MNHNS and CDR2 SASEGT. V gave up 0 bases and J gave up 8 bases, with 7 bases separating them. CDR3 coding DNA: TGTGCCAGCAGTGAAGCGGGGGGAGAAGCTTTCTTT. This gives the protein CASSEAGGEAFF.

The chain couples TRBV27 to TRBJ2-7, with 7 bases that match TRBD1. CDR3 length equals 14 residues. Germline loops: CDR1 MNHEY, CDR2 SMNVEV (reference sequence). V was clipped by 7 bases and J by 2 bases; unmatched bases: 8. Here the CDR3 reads CASNSGTVPYEQYF. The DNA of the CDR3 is TGTGCCAGCAATTCCGGGACAGTGCCCTACGAGCAGTACTTC.

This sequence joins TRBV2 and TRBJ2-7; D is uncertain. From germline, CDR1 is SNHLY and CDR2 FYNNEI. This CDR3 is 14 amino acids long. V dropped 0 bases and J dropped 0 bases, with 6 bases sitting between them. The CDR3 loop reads CASSEAPTSYEQYF. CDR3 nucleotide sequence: TGTGCCAGCAGTGAAGCGCCCACCTCCTACGAGCAGTACTTC.

The CDR3 reads CASSIVHSGEKLFF. The CDR3 DNA sequence: TGTGCCAGTAGTATAGTTCACTCTGGAGAAAAACTGTTTTTT. The genes are TRBV19 and TRBJ1-4, with unresolved D. This CDR3 is 14 amino acids long. The germline V gene encodes CDR1 LNHDA and CDR2 SQIVND (reference sequence). Trimming removed 1 base from V and 8 bases from J, with 11 bases in between. Full variable domain (missing parts from reference TRBV19 and TRBJ1-4): DGGITQSPKYLFRKEGQNVTLSCEQNLNHDAMYWYRQDPGQGLRLIYYSQIVNDFQKGDIAEGYSVSREKKESFPLTVTSAQKNPTAFYLCASSIVHSGEKLFFGSGTQLSVL.

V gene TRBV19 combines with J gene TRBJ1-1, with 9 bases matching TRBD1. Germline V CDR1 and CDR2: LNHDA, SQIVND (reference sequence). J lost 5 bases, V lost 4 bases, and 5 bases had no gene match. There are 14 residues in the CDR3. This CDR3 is CASSRRQGDTEAFF. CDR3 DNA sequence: TGTGCCAGTAGTAGGAGACAGGGGGATACTGAAGCTTTCTTT. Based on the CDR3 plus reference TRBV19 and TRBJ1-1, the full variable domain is DGGITQSPKYLFRKEGQNVTLSCEQNLNHDAMYWYRQDPGQGLRLIYYSQIVNDFQKGDIAEGYSVSREKKESFPLTVTSAQKNPTAFYLCASSRRQGDTEAFFGQGTRLTVV.

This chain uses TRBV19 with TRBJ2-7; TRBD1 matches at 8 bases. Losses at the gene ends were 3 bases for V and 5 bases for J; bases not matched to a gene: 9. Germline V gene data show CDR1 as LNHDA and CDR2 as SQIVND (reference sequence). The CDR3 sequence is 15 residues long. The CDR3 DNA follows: TGTGCCAGTAGTATTCGAGGACAGGGTTTCGACGAGCAGTACTTC. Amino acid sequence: CASSIRGQGFDEQYF.

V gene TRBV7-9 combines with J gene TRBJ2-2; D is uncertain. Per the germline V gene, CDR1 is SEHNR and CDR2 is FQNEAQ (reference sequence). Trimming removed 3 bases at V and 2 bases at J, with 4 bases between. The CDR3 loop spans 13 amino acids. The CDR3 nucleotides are TGTGCCAGCAGCTTTCTAAACACCGGGGAGCTGTTTTTT. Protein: CASSFLNTGELFF.

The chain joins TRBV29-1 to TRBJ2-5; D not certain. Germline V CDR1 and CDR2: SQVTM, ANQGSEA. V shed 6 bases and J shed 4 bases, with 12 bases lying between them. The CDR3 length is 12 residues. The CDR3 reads CSVSPGSETQYF. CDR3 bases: TGCAGCGTCTCCCCGGGTTCAGAGACCCAGTACTTC.

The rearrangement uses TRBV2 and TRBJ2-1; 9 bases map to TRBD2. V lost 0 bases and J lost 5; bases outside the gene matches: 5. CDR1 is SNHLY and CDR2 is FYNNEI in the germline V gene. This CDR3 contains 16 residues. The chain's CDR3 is CASSEAGAGGHNEQFF. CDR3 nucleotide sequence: TGTGCCAGCAGTGAAGCTGGAGCGGGAGGACACAATGAGCAGTTCTTC.

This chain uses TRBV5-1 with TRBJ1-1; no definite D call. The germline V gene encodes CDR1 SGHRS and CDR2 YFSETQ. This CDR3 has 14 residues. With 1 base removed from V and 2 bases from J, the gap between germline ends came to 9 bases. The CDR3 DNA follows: TGCGCCAGCAGCTTGTGGTCAGGAAACACTGAAGCTTTCTTT. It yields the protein CASSLWSGNTEAFF.

The CDR3 nucleotides read TGCGCCAGCAGCCAACCGAGCGTGCCTCTCGGGGGGCATCAGCCCCAGCATTTT. Protein sequence: CASSQPSVPLGGHQPQHF. The chain combines TRBV4-1 with TRBJ1-5; tentative D call: TRBD1 (6 bases). In germline, CDR1 is MGHRA, CDR2 YSYEKL. Trimming took off 2 bases at V and 5 bases at J, with 22 bases between the two ends. This CDR3 spans 18 amino acids.

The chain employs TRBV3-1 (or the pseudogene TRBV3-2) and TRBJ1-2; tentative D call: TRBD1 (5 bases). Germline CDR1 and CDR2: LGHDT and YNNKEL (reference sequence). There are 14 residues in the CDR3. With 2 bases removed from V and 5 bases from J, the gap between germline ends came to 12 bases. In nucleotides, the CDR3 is TGTGCCAGCAGCCAACTGGGGACCAATTATGGCTACACCTTC. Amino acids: CASSQLGTNYGYTF.